The T cell receptor (beta chain) described here comes from a study of T cell responses to AZD1222 COVID-19 vaccine. Overall study context: Second-dose intervals of approximately 4 or approximately 12 weeks were pooled.

A single count supports this clone. Its antigen is unknown. Study-level results: Reportedly, nearly half of unique spike TCRs recognized epitopes outside B.1.351/B.1.1.7 mutations.

The method was immunoSEQ multiplex PCR; TCRdb's version includes in-frame clones alone and lacks a portion of them. This sample has roughly 190,000 clones, with approximately 91% found just once. Germline V gives CDR1 SGHTA, CDR2 FQGNSA. V lost 5 bases and J lost 6; bases outside the gene matches: 7. The CDR3 runs to 14 residues. This chain connects TRBV7-2 to TRBJ2-3; 8 nucleotides align to TRBD2. The TCR originated in an adult in good health. The sequences come from peripheral blood, collected on day 0 of AZD1222 vaccination. CDR3 sequence: CASSVGLGFDTQYF. CDR3 DNA sequence: TGTGCCAGCAGCGTGGGACTAGGGTTTGATACGCAGTATTTT.